Included here is one T cell receptor (beta chain) sequence, with context. In Seattle, patients joined the study during active infection and were tracked longitudinally. The source of the sample is a study of blood T cell repertoires in COVID-19. Across the whole study: Sources were T cells, B-cell-depleted T cells, or PBMCs; the material itself was cDNA or gDNA.

Per the study methods: Reference gene primer amplification yielded estimated nucleated cell counts. Only in-frame clones appear in the TCRdb table, and some are missing; sequencing was by immunoSEQ multiplex PCR. D and trimming were read from the DNA, whereas the V and J calls and clone size are those reported in that table. The sample has some 65,000 clones, more than 75% seen once. The CDR3 is 13 amino acids. Germline V gene lookup returns CDR1 MDHEN and CDR2 SYDVKM. V lost 7 bases and J lost 2, with 12 bases in between. Source material: peripheral blood. This sequence joins TRBV28 and TRBJ2-7; TRBD1 is a possible D gene (5 bases). The sequence derives from a man aged 35 to 55 with COVID-19, enrolled during active disease. This CDR3 is CASISGQPYEQYF. The CDR3 DNA is TGTGCCAGCATATCAGGGCAACCCTACGAGCAGTACTTC.